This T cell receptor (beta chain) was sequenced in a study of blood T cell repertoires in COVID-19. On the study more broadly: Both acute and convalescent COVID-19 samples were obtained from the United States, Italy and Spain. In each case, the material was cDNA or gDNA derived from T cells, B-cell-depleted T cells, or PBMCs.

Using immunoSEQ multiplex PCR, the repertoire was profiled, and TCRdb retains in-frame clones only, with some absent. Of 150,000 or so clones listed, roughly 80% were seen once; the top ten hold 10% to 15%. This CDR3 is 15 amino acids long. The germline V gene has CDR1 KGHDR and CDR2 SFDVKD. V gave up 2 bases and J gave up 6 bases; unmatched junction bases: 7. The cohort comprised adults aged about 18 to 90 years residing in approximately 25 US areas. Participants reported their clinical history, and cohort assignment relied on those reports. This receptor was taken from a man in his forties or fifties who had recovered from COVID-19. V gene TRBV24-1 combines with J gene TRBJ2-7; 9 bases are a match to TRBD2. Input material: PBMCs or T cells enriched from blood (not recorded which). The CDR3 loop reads CATSDSGRGGLEQYF. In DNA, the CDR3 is TGTGCCACCAGTGATTCAGGGCGGGGGGGCCTCGAGCAGTACTTC.